The entry below describes one T cell receptor beta chain. Its antigen is as yet unknown. The source of the sample is a study of STAT3 mutations in large granular lymphocyte leukemia. Broader study findings: Every T-cell large granular lymphocyte leukemia patient had at least one immunodominant TCR beta clonotype. Samples missed the first appearance of the clone.

TCRdb's table, derived via immunoSEQ multiplex PCR, lists solely in-frame clones and lacks some. The sample contains tens of thousands of clones, about 95% of which appear only once. The V and J ends lost 4 bases and 6 bases, in that order; junction bases with no gene match: 3. The CDR3 runs 14 residues. The germline CDR1 and CDR2 sequences are SGHRS and YFSETQ. The V gene is TRBV5-1, the J gene TRBJ1-6, with 8 bases matching TRBD1. The receptor comes from a middle-aged man with T-cell large granular lymphocyte leukemia. Some clones in this sample may be carry-over from other donors' samples. Sequences were obtained from peripheral blood mononuclear cells. CDR3 sequence reads: CASSPQGANSPLHF. In nucleotides, the CDR3 is TGCGCCAGCAGCCCGCAGGGGGCTAATTCACCCCTCCACTTT.